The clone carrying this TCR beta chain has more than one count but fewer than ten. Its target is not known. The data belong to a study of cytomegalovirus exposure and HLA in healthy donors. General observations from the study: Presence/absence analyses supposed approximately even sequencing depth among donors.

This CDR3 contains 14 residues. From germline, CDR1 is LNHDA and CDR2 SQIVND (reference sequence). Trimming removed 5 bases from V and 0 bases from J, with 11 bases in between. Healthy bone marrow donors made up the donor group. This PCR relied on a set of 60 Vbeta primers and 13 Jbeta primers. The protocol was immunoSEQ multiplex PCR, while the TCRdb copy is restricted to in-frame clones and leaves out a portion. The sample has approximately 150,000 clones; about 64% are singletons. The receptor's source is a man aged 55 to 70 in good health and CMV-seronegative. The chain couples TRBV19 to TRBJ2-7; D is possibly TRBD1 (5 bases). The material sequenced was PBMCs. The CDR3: CASSSGRSSYEQYF. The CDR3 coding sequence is TGTGCCAGTAGTTCAGGGCGGAGCTCCTACGAGCAGTACTTC.